Listed below are T cell receptor beta chains from one sample, sequenced in a study. TCRdb fed the RT-PCR reads into MiXCR, producing one record per CDR3 protein. Of about 700,000 distinct CDR3 sequences in the sample, around 14% were seen once. Sequencing was performed on memory CD4+ T cells from blood. The receptor set was obtained from a female donor in good health, serving as a healthy control. CDR3s include the opening cysteine and the closing phenylalanine or tryptophan. The D gene is left open where the match is weak. Some rows have no size entry. The others give once, few or many, or a class for an expanded clone.

j_call clone_size v_call d_call cdr3_nt cdr3_aa
TRBJ1-1 - TRBV7-2 - TGTGCCAGCAGCCGACCCCCGGGGACGGGCACTGAAGCTTTCTTT CASSRPPGTGTEAFF
TRBJ1-1 - TRBV20-1 - TGCAGTGCTAGAGATTTAATCACCACTGAAGCTTTCTTT CSARDLITTEAFF
TRBJ2-5 many TRBV20-1 TRBD1 TGCAGTGAGCGAGGGACAGGGGAAGAGACCCAGTACTTC CSERGTGEETQYF
TRBJ2-5 many TRBV20-1 - TGCAGTCCGGGCTCGAACCAAGAGACCCAGTACTTC CSPGSNQETQYF
TRBJ2-1 - TRBV5-1 - TGCGCCAGCACCGAAGGGACCTCCTACAATGAGCAGTTCTTC CASTEGTSYNEQFF
TRBJ1-1 - TRBV12-3/TRBV12-4 - TGTGCCAGCAGTTTCTTCCGGGAATCGGTAATGAACACTGAAGCTTTCTTT CASSFFRESVMNTEAFF
TRBJ1-1 - TRBV27 - TGTGCCAGCAGTTTAAGGACTGATACCATGAACACTGAAGCTTTCTTT CASSLRTDTMNTEAFF
TRBJ1-1 many TRBV7-2 - TGTGCCAGCAGATCCCGGGCAGGGGCCATGAACACTGAAGCTTTCTTT CASRSRAGAMNTEAFF
TRBJ2-1 many TRBV5-1 TRBD1 TGCGCCAGCAGCAATGGACAGGGCCCTTACAATGAGCAGTTCTTC CASSNGQGPYNEQFF
TRBJ1-4 many TRBV4-3 TRBD1 TGCGCCAGCAGCCAAGATCGGACAGGGGTAAAACTGTTTTTT CASSQDRTGVKLFF
TRBJ1-1 - TRBV9 - TGTGCCAGCAGCCTTCATTACCAGAACACTGAAGCTTTCTTT CASSLHYQNTEAFF
TRBJ2-2 - TRBV7-8 - TGTGCCAGCAGCTTAGTTAGGGTTGGGAACACCGGGGAGCTGTTTTTT CASSLVRVGNTGELFF
TRBJ2-7 - TRBV20-1 - TGCAGTGCTCATGACAGGCCGTTGGTCCACGAGCAGTACTTC CSAHDRPLVHEQYF
TRBJ1-2 - TRBV6-1 TRBD1 TGTGCCAGCAGTGAAGCGACAGGGGTCGGCTATGGCTACACCTTC CASSEATGVGYGYTF
TRBJ2-7 few TRBV6-4 TRBD2 TGTGCCAGCAGGGAGCGGGGCGGGATCTCGGAGCAGTACTTC CASRERGGISEQYF
TRBJ2-7 many TRBV20-1 - TGCAGTGCGCGGGCCCGAGTTTACTACGAGCAGTACTTC CSARARVYYEQYF
TRBJ1-1 many TRBV5-5 - TGTGCCAGCAGCTTGAGCTGGGGGAACACTGAAGCTTTCTTT CASSLSWGNTEAFF
TRBJ2-7 - TRBV30 - TGTGCCTGGAGTCCACCGAATAGACAGGAGCAGTACTTC CAWSPPNRQEQYF
TRBJ2-7 few TRBV5-1 TRBD2 TGCGCCAGCAGCATATCCGGGACTAGCGGGAGGGCCTACGAGCAGTACTTC CASSISGTSGRAYEQYF
TRBJ1-1 - TRBV20-1 - TGCAGTGCTAGAGGGCCATCTGAAGCTTTCTTT CSARGPSEAFF
TRBJ2-1 many TRBV20-1 - TGCAGTGCTCCCTACACAGCATACAATGAGCAGTTCTTC CSAPYTAYNEQFF
TRBJ2-1 many TRBV5-1 - TGCGCCAGCAGCTTGGAGGTAGCGGTCTCCTACAATGAGCAGTTCTTC CASSLEVAVSYNEQFF
TRBJ1-6 - TRBV5-4 TRBD1 TGTGCCAGCAGCTCAGGGACAGGCTTCGATTCACCCCTCCACTTT CASSSGTGFDSPLHF
TRBJ1-6 few TRBV28 - TGTGCCAGCCGGGACAAGAATTCACCCCTCCACTTT CASRDKNSPLHF
TRBJ2-1 - TRBV4-2 TRBD2 TGTGCCAGCAGCCAAGCACCGGGACTAGGGGGTGAGCAGTTCTTC CASSQAPGLGGEQFF
TRBJ1-3 - TRBV3-1 - TGTGCCAGCAGCCCGACGACAGTCTCTGGAAACACCATATATTTT CASSPTTVSGNTIYF
TRBJ2-1 - TRBV6-4 - TGTGCCAGCAGACAGGGTTCGTGGGCCAATGAGCAGTTCTTC CASRQGSWANEQFF
TRBJ2-7 - TRBV5-1 TRBD1 TGCGCCAGCAGCGCGGACAGGGGCGGCGAGCAGTACTTC CASSADRGGEQYF
TRBJ1-2 few TRBV29-1 TRBD1 TGCAGCGCCGAACCCCTATTGACAGGGCCCGGGGGCTATGGCTACACCTTC CSAEPLLTGPGGYGYTF